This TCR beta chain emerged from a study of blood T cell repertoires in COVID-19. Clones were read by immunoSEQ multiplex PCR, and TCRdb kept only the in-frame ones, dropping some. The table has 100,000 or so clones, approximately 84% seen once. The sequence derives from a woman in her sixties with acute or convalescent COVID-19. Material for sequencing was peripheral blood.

CDR3 protein: CASSPEGVGEQYF. CDR3 DNA: TGTGCCAGCAGCCCAGAGGGGGTAGGCGAGCAGTACTTC. The chain links TRBV11-3 to TRBJ2-7, with D possibly TRBD1 on 6 matching bases. V lost 5 bases and J 6 bases, leaving 14 bases between the germline ends. The CDR3 spans 13 residues. The V gene's germline CDR1 is SGHNT and CDR2 YENEEA.